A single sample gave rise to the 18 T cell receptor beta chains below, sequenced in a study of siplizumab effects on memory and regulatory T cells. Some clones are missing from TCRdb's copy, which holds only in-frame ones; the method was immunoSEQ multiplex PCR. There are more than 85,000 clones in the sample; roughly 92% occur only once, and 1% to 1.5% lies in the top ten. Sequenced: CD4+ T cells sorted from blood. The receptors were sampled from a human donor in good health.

CDR3 DNA: TGTGCCAGCAGTCCTTGGACTAGCGGGTCTTCAGATACGCAGTATTTT. This sequence encodes CASSPWTSGSSDTQYF. The rearrangement joins TRBV2 to TRBJ2-3, with 11 nucleotides matching TRBD2. Germline lookup yields CDR1 SNHLY and CDR2 FYNNEI. Losses at the gene ends were 5 bases for V and 4 bases for J; bases not matched to a gene: 8. The CDR3 has 16 amino acids.

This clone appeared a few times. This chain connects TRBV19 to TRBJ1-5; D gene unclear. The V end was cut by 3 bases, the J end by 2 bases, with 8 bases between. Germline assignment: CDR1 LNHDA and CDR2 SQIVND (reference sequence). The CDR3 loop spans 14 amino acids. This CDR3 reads CASSIREGNQPQHF. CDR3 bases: TGTGCCAGTAGTATTAGGGAGGGCAATCAGCCCCAGCATTTT.

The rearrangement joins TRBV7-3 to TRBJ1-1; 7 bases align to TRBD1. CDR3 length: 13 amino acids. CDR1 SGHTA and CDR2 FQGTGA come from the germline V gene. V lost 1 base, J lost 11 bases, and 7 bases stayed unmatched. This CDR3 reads CASSLIGGGIAFF. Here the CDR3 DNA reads TGTGCCAGCAGCTTAATAGGGGGCGGGATTGCTTTCTTT.

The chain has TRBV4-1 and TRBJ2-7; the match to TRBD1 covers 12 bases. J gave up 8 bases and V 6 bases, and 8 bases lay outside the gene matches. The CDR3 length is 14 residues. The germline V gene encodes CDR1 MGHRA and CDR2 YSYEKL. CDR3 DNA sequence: TGCGCCAGCAGTGCCGGGACAGGGGGCAGGAAGCAGTACTTC. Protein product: CASSAGTGGRKQYF.

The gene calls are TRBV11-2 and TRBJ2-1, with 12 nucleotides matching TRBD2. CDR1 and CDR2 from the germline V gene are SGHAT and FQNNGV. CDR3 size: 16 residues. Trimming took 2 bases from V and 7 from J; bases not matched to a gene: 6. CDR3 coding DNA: TGTGCCAGCAGCTTAACATCGCTAGCGGGAGGGAATGAGCAGTTCTTC. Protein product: CASSLTSLAGGNEQFF.

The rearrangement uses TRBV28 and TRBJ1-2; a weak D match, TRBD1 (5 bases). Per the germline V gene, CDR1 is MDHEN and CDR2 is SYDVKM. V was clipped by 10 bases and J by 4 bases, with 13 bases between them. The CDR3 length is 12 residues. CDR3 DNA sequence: TGTGCCACCGGAACAGGAAGCTATGGCTACACCTTC. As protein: CATGTGSYGYTF.

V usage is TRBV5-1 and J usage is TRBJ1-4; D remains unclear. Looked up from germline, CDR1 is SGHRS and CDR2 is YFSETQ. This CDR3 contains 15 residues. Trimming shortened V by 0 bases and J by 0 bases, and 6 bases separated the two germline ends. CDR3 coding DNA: TGCGCCAGCAGCTTGGCTCTTACAACTAATGAAAAACTGTTTTTT. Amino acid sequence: CASSLALTTNEKLFF.

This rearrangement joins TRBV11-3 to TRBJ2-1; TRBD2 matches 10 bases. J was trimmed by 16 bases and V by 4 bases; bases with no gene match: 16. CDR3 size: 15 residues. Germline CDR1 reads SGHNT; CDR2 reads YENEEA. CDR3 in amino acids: CASSSRGSGGNSVFF. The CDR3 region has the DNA TGTGCCAGCAGCTCCCGCGGTAGCGGGGGGAACTCGGTATTCTTC.

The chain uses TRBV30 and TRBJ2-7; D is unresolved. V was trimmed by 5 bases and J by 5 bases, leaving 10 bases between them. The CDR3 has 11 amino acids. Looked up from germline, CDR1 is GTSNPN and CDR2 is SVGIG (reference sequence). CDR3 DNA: TGTGCCTGGTCTTCTAGTGACGAGCAGTACTTC. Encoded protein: CAWSSSDEQYF. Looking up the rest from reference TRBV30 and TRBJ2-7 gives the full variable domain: SQTIHQWPATLVQPVGSPLSLECTVEGTSNPNLYWYRQAAGRGLQLLFYSVGIGQISSEVPQNLSASRPQDRQFILSSKKLLLSDSGFYLCAWSSSDEQYFGPGTRLTVT.

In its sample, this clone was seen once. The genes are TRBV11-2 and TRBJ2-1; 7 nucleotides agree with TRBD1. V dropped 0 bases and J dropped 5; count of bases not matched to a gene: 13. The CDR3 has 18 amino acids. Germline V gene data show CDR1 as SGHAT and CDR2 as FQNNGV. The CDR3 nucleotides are TGTGCCAGCAGCTTAGATTCGTTACGGACAGGCGTAAACAATGAGCAGTTCTTC. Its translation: CASSLDSLRTGVNNEQFF.

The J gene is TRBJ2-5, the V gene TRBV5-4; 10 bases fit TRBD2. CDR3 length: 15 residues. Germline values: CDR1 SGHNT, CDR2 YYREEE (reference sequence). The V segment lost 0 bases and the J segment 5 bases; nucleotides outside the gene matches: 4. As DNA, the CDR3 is TGTGCCAGCAGCTTGGGGCTAGCGGGGGCGGAGACCCAGTACTTC. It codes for CASSLGLAGAETQYF.

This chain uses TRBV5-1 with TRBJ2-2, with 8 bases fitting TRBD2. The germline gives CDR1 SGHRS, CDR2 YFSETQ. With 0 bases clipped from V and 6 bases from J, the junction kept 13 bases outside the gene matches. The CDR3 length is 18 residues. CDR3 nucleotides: TGCGCCAGCAGCTTGGATTTCTCCGGGGGGGCCCCCCCCGGGGAGCTGTTTTTT. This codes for CASSLDFSGGAPPGELFF.

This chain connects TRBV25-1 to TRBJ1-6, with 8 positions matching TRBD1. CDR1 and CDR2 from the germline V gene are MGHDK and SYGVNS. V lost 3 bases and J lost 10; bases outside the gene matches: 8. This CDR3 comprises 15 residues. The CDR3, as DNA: TGTGCCAGCAGTGATCCTCGGACAGGGCTCTCACCCCTCCACTTT. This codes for CASSDPRTGLSPLHF.

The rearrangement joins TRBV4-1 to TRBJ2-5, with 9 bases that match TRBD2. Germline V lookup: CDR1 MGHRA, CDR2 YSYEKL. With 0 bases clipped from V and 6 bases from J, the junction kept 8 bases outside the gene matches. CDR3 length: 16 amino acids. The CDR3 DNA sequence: TGCGCCAGCAGCCAAGATTTGGCGGGGGGGCCGAAGACCCAGTACTTC. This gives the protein CASSQDLAGGPKTQYF.

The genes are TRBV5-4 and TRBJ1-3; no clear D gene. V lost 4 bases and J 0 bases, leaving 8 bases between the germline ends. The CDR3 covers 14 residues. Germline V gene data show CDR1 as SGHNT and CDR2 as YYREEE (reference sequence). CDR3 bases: TGTGCCAGCAGCCGCGAGAGCTCTGGAAACACCATATATTTT. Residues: CASSRESSGNTIYF.

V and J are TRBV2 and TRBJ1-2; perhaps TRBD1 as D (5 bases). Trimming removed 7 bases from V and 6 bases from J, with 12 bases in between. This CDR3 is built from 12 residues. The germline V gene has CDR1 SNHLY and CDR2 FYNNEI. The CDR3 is CASNRQLNGYTF. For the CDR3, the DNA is TGTGCCAGCAATCGACAGTTAAATGGCTACACCTTC.

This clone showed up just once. This chain's CDR3 is CASSPYRGTGELFF. The CDR3 region has the DNA TGTGCCAGCAGCCCATACAGGGGCACCGGGGAGCTGTTTTTT. The rearrangement uses TRBV7-9 and TRBJ2-2, with 7 positions matching TRBD1. The trim removed 5 bases at V and 4 bases at J, leaving 4 bases unmatched. This CDR3 is built from 14 residues. Germline-derived CDR1 and CDR2 are SEHNR and FQNEAQ (reference sequence).

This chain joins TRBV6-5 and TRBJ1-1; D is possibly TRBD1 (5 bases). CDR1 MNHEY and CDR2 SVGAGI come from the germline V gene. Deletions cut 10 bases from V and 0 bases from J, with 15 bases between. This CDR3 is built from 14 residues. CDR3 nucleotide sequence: TGTGCCATCGGAGTGTGGGGGGTGAACACTGAAGCTTTCTTT. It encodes CAIGVWGVNTEAFF.